The 4 T cell receptor beta chains below were found in one sample sequenced in a study of shared clonotypes between healthy human individuals. The method was immunoSEQ multiplex PCR; TCRdb's version includes in-frame clones alone and lacks a portion of them. The sample lists a few million clones, approximately 95% occurring once. Sequenced input: naive CD4+ T cells from PBMCs. Sample subset: CD45RA+ positively selected. The receptor source for this set is a man younger than 30 in good health. Some clones in this sample may be carry-over from other donors' samples.

This clone was counted once. The rearrangement links TRBV6-5 to TRBJ2-5; D ambiguous. The CDR3 length is 11 residues. In germline, CDR1 is MNHEY, CDR2 SVGAGI. The CDR3 bases are TGTGCGGTGGTTATGGGAGAGACCCAGTACTTC. Its translation is CAVVMGETQYF.

J is TRBJ1-1 and V is TRBV4-2; D remains unclear. V lost 0 bases and J lost 8, with 10 bases in between. Germline V lookup: CDR1 LGHNA, CDR2 YNFKEQ. The CDR3 is 13 residues long. CDR3 amino acids: CASSQDGRREAFF. The CDR3 DNA is TGTGCCAGCAGCCAAGATGGCAGGCGGGAAGCTTTCTTT.

The rearrangement uses TRBV5-4 and TRBJ2-7, with TRBD2 identical over 10 bases. Trimming cost V 2 bases and J 3 bases; bases outside gene matches: 5. The CDR3 consists of 15 residues. The germline CDR1 and CDR2 sequences are SGHNT and YYREEE (reference sequence). CDR3 sequence (DNA): TGTGCCAGCAGCTTTGGGACTAGCGATCTCTACGAGCAGTACTTC. Residues: CASSFGTSDLYEQYF. The full variable domain, with the rest looked up from reference TRBV5-4 and TRBJ2-7, is ETGVTQSPTHLIKTRGQQVTLRCSSQSGHNTVSWYQQALGQGPQFIFQYYREEENGRGNFPPRFSGLQFPNYSSELNVNALELDDSALYLCASSFGTSDLYEQYFGPGTRLTVT.

The V and J genes are TRBV4-3 and TRBJ2-7; 8 positions match TRBD2. The CDR3 spans 16 residues. V was pared by 4 bases and J by 1 base, with 9 bases of the junction left unmatched. Germline V gene data show CDR1 as LGHNA and CDR2 as YSLEER. This CDR3 is CASSPNDGTSSYEQYF. The CDR3 region has the DNA TGCGCCAGCAGCCCCAATGACGGGACTAGTTCCTACGAGCAGTACTTC.